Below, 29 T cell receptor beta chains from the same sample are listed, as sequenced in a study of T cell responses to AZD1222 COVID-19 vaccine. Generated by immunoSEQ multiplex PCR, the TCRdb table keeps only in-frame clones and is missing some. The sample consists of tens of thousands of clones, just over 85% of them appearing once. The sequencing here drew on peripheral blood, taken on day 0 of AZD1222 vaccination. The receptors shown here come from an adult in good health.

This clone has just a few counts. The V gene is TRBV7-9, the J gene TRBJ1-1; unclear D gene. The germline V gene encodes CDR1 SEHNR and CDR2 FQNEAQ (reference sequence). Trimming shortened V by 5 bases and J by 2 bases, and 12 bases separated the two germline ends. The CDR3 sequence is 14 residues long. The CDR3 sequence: CASSDGLINTEAFF. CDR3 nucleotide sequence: TGTGCCAGCAGCGACGGCCTGATCAACACTGAAGCTTTCTTT. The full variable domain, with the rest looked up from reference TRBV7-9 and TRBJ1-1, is DTGVSQNPRHKITKRGQNVTFRCDPISEHNRLYWYRQTLGQGPEFLTYFQNEAQLEKSRLLSDRFSAERPKGSFSTLEIQRTEQGDSAMYLCASSDGLINTEAFFGQGTRLTVV.

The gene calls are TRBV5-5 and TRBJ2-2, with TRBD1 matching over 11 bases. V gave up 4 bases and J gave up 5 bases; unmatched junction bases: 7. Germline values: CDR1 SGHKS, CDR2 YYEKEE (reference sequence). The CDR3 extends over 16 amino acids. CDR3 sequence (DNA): TGTGCCAGCAGCCCCGGGACAGGGGGTGATACCGGGGAGCTGTTTTTT. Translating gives CASSPGTGGDTGELFF.

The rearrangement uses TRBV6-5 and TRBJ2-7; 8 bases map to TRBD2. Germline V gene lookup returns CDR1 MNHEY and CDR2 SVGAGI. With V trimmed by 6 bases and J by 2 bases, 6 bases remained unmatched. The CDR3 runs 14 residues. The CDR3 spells CASRERGLTYEQYF. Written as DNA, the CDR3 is TGTGCCAGCAGGGAGCGGGGGCTAACCTACGAGCAGTACTTC.

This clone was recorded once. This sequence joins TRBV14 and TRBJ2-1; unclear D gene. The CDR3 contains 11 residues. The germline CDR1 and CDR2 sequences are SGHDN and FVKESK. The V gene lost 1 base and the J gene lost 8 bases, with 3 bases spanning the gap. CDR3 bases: TGTGCCAGCAGCCAAGTGTATGAGCAGTTCTTC. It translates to CASSQVYEQFF.

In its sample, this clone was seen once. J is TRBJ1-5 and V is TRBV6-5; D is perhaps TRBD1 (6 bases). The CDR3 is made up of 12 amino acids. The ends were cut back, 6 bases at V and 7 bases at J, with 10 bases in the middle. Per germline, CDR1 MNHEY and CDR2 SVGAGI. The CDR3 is CASRQGWQPQHF. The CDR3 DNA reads TGTGCCAGCAGACAGGGTTGGCAGCCCCAGCATTTT.

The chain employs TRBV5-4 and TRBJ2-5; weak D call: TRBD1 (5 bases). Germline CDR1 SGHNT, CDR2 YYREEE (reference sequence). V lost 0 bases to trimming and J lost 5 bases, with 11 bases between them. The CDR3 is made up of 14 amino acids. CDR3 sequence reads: CASSLVGAQETQYF. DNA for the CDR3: TGTGCCAGCAGCTTGGTTGGGGCTCAGGAGACCCAGTACTTC.

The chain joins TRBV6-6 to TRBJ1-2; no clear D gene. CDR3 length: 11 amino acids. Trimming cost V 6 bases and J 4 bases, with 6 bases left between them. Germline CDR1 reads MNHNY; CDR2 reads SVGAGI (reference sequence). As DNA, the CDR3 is TGTGCCAGCAGCTCCCTCTATGGCTACACCTTC. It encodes CASSSLYGYTF.

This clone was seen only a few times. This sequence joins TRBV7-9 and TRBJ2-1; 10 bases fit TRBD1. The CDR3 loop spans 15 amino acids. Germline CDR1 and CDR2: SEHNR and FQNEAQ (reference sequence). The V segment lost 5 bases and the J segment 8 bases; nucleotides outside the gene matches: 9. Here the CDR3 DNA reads TGTGCCAGCAGCGTCGGGGGACAGGGGATGGATGAGCAGTTCTTC. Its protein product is CASSVGGQGMDEQFF.

The CDR3 loop reads CASSLAGGSYEQYF. The CDR3 region has the DNA TGTGCCAGCAGCTTAGCGGGGGGTAGCTACGAGCAGTACTTC. V is TRBV7-2 and J is TRBJ2-7; perhaps TRBD2 as D (6 bases). Germline lookup yields CDR1 SGHTA and CDR2 FQGNSA. CDR3 length equals 14 residues. The V and J ends lost 0 bases and 3 bases respectively, with 9 bases between them.

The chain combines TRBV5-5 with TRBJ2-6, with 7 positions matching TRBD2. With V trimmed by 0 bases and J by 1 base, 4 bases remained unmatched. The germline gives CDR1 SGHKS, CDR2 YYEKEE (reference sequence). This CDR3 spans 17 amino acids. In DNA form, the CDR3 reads TGTGCCAGCAGCTTGGTGGCGGGAGTATCTGGGGCCAACGTCCTGACTTTC. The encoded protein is CASSLVAGVSGANVLTF. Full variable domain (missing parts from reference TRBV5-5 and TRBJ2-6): DAGVTQSPTHLIKTRGQQVTLRCSPISGHKSVSWYQQVLGQGPQFIFQYYEKEERGRGNFPDRFSARQFPNYSSELNVNALLLGDSALYLCASSLVAGVSGANVLTFGAGSRLTVL.

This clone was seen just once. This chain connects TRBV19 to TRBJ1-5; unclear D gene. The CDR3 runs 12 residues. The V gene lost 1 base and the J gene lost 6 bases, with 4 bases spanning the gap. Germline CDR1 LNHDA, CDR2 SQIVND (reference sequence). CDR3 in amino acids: CASSIGFQPQHF. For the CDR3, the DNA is TGTGCCAGTAGTATAGGATTTCAGCCCCAGCATTTT.

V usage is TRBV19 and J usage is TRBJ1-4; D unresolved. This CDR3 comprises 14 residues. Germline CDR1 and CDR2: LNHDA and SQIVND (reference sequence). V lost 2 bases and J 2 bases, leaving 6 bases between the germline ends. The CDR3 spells CASSIPPTNEKLFF. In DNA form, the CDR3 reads TGTGCCAGTAGTATACCACCGACTAATGAAAAACTGTTTTTT.

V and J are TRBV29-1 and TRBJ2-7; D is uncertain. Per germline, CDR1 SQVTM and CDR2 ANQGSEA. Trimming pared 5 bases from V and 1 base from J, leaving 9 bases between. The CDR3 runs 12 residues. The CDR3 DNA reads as TGCAGCGTTCTGCTAGGATCCTACGAGCAGTACTTC. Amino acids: CSVLLGSYEQYF.

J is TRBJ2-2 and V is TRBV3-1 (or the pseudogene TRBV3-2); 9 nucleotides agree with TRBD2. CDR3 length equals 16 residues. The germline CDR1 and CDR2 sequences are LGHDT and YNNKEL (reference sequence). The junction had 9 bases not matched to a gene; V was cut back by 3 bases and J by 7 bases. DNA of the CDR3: TGTGCCAGCAGCCAGGGTGGGGGACTAGCTTTCGGGGAGCTGTTTTTT. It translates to CASSQGGGLAFGELFF.

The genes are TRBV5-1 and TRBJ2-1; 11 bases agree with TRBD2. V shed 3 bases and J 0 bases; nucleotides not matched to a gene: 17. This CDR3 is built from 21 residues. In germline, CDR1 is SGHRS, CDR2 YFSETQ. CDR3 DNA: TGCGCCAGCAGCTCGGTCGGATTTTCGGCTAGCGGGGGGAGCTCCTACAATGAGCAGTTCTTC. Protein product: CASSSVGFSASGGSSYNEQFF.

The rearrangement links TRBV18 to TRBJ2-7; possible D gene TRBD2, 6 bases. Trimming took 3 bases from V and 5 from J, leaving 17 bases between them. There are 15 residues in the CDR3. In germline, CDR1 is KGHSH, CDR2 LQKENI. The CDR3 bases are TGTGCCAGCTCACCGGGAGGCGGGGTTAAGGACGAGCAGTACTTC. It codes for CASSPGGGVKDEQYF.

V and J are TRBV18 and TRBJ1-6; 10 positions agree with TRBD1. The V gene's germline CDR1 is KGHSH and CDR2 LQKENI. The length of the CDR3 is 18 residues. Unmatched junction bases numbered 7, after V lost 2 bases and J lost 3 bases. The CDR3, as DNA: TGTGCCAGCTCACCAAAGACAGGGGGCAGCGGCTATAATTCACCCCTCCACTTT. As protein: CASSPKTGGSGYNSPLHF. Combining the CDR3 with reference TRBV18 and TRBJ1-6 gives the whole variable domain NAGVMQNPRHLVRRRGQEARLRCSPMKGHSHVYWYRQLPEEGLKFMVYLQKENIIDESGMPKERFSAEFPKEGPSILRIQQVVRGDSAAYFCASSPKTGGSGYNSPLHFGNGTRLTVT.

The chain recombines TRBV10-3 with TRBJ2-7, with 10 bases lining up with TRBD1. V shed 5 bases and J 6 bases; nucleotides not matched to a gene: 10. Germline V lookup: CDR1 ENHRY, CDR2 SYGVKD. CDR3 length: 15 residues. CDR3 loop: CAISSPGTGAAEQYF. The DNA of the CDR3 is TGTGCCATCAGTAGCCCCGGGACAGGGGCTGCCGAGCAGTACTTC.

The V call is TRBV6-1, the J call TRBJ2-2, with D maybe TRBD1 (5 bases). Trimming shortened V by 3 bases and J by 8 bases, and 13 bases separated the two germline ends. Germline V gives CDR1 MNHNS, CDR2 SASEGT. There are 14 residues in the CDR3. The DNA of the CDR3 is TGTGCCAGCAGTGACGGTAGGGGTTCTGGGGAGCTGTTTTTT. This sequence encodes CASSDGRGSGELFF.

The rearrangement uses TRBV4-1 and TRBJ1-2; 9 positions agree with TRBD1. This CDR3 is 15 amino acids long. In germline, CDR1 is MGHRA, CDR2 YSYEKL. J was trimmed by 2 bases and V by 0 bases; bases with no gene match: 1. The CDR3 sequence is CASSQEQGANYGYTF. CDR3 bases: TGCGCCAGCAGCCAAGAACAGGGGGCCAACTATGGCTACACCTTC.

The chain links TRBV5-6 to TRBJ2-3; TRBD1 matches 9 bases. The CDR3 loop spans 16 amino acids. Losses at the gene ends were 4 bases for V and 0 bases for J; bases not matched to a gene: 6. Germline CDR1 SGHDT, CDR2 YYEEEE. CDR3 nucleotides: TGTGCCAGCAGCGCTGGACAGGGGACTAGCACAGATACGCAGTATTTT. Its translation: CASSAGQGTSTDTQYF.

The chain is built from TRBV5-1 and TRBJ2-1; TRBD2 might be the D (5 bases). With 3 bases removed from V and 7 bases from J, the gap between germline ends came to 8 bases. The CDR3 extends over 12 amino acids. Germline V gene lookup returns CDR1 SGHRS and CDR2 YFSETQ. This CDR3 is CASSSGRNEQFF. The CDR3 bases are TGCGCCAGCAGCTCTGGGAGAAATGAGCAGTTCTTC.

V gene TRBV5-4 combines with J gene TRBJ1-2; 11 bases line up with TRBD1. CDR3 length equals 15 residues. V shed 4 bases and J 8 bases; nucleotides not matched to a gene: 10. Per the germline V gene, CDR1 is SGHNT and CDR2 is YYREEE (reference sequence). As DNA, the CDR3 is TGTGCCAGCAGCAGCGGACAGGGGGCAATTATGGGCTACACCTTC. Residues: CASSSGQGAIMGYTF.

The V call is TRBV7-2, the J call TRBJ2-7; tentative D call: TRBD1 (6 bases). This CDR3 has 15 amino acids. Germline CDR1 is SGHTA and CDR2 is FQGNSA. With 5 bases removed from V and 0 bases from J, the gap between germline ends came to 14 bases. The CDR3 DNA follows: TGTGCCAGCAGCGGCTCTATGGGGGCCTCCTACGAGCAGTACTTC. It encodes CASSGSMGASYEQYF.

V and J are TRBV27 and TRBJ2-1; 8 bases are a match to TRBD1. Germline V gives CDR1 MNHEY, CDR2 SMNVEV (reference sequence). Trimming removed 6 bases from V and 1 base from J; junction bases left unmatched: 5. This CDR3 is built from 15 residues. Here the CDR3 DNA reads TGTGCCAGCAGGCAACAGGGGGGTTCCTACAATGAGCAGTTCTTC. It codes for CASRQQGGSYNEQFF.

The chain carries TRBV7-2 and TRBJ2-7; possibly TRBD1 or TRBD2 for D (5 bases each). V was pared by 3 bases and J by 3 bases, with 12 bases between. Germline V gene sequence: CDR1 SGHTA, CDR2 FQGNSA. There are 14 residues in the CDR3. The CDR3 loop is CASSFRDQDYEQYF. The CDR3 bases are TGTGCCAGCAGCTTCCGGGACCAAGACTACGAGCAGTACTTC.

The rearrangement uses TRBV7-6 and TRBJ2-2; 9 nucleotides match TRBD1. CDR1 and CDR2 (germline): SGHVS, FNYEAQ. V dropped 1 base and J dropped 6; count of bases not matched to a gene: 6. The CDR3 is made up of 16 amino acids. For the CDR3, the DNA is TGTGCCAGCAGCTTAGGGACAGGGGTTTCCTCCGGGGAGCTGTTTTTT. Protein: CASSLGTGVSSGELFF.

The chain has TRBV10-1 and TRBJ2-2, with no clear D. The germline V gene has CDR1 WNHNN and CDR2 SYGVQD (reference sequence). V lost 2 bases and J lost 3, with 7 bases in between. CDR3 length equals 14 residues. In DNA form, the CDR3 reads TGCGCCAGCAGTGAGGAATTCTACACCGGGGAGCTGTTTTTT. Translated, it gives CASSEEFYTGELFF.

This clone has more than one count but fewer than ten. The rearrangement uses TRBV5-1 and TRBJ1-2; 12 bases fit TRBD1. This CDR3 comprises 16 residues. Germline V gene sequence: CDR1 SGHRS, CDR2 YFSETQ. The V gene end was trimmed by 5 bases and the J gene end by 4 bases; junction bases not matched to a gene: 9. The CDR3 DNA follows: TGCGCCAGCAGTTACTCGGGACAGGGGGCGGTCTATGGCTACACCTTC. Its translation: CASSYSGQGAVYGYTF.